These T cell receptor beta chains were read from a single sample in a study of shared clonotypes between healthy human individuals. Assay: immunoSEQ multiplex PCR; the TCRdb copy retains only in-frame clones and omits some. The sample comprises about 1 million clones, about 70% of which are singletons, and over 1.3% rests with the top ten. The sequencing sample was made of memory CD4+ T cells sorted from blood. Receptors were obtained from a young man in good health. CDR3s include the opening cysteine and the closing phenylalanine or tryptophan. Each record gives: V gene, clone size, J gene, D gene, CDR3 protein, CDR3 DNA. D genes are given only for firm matches. The size of a clone is reported for some rows only, either as once, few or many, or as a class for expanded clones.

>TRBV27|few|TRBJ2-5|TRBD2
CASSSFRLAGGPDQETQYF
TGTGCCAGCAGTTCATTCAGACTAGCGGGGGGGCCAGACCAAGAGACCCAGTACTTC
>TRBV18|NA|TRBJ2-5|NA
CASSLSRGGETQYF
TGTGCCAGCTCCCTTTCGCGAGGGGGAGAGACCCAGTACTTC
>TRBV5-6|NA|TRBJ2-2|NA
CASSPRGYTGELFF
TGTGCCAGCAGCCCTAGGGGTTACACCGGGGAGCTGTTTTTT
>TRBV20-1|NA|TRBJ1-3|NA
CSVAGNTIYF
TGCAGTGTAGCTGGAAACACCATATATTTT
>TRBV14|many|TRBJ2-3|TRBD2
CASSFSGSTDTQYF
TGTGCCAGCAGCTTTAGCGGGTCCACAGATACGCAGTATTTT
>TRBV12-5|NA|TRBJ2-1|TRBD2
CASGLPLPGLAINEQFF
TGTGCTAGTGGTTTGCCCCTTCCGGGACTAGCGATTAATGAGCAGTTCTTC
>TRBV9|NA|TRBJ2-2|NA
CASSVAPEPNTGELFF
TGTGCCAGCAGCGTAGCTCCAGAGCCGAACACCGGGGAGCTGTTTTTT
>TRBV10-3|once|TRBJ2-5|NA
CAISDGQQETQYF
TGTGCCATCAGTGACGGGCAGCAAGAGACCCAGTACTTC
>TRBV6-6|NA|TRBJ1-2|NA
CASTQGVGYTF
TGTGCCAGCACCCAAGGGGTTGGCTACACCTTC
>TRBV2|NA|TRBJ1-2|TRBD1
CASSGSQGAGGYTF
TGTGCCAGCAGTGGGTCACAGGGGGCGGGTGGCTACACCTTC
>TRBV5-6|NA|TRBJ1-1|TRBD1
CASSLPGQGDGTEAFF
TGTGCCAGCAGCTTACCGGGACAGGGTGATGGGACTGAAGCTTTCTTT
>TRBV18|NA|TRBJ2-2|TRBD1
CASSPTGMNTGELFF
TGTGCCAGCTCACCGACAGGGATGAACACCGGGGAGCTGTTTTTT
>TRBV18|NA|TRBJ2-2|NA
CASSPSSTGAGELFF
TGTGCCAGCTCACCCTCGTCAACAGGAGCCGGGGAGCTGTTTTTT
>TRBV6-5|NA|TRBJ1-1|NA
CASSYTENTEAFF
TGTGCCAGCAGTTACACTGAGAACACTGAAGCTTTCTTT
>TRBV10-3|NA|TRBJ1-2|NA
CAISERVDSAGGYTF
TGTGCCATCAGTGAGCGGGTAGACTCCGCCGGGGGCTACACCTTC